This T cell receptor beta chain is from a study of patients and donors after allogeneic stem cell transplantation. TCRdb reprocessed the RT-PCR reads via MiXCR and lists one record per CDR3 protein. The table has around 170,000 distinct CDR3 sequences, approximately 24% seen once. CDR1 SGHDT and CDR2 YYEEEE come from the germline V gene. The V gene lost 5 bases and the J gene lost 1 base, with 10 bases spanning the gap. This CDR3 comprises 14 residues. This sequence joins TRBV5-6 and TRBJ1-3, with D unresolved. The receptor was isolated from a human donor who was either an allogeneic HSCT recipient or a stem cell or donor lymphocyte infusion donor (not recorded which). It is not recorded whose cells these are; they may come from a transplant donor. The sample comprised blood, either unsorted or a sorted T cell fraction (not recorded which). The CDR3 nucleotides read TGTGCCAGCAGTTTTGTGGGTTCTGGAAACACCATATATTTT. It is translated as CASSFVGSGNTIYF.